This T cell receptor beta chain is drawn from a study of identical twins (dated by TCRdb to about 2016). Turning to the overall study: TCR alpha and beta repertoires from monozygotic twins, unrelated adults of various ages and cord blood were deep-sequenced to test whether fetal clonotypes persist. Replicate twin experiments were performed at different times using different library preparation protocols to rule out contamination. What the authors observed across the whole study: Excess twin sharing in beta out-of-frame sequences was weaker because fewer shared sequences lowered the signal-to-noise ratio. Out-of-frame TCR alpha sequences shared between twins showed an excess of low generation-probability sequences compared with coincidental sharing between unrelated individuals. In monozygotic twins, recombination models systematically underestimated out-of-frame TCR alpha sharing, but the models matched the sharing seen between unrelated individuals. Abundant cord blood beta clonotypes carried fewer insertions; young adult naive repertoires showed a weaker similar trend, while memory repertoires showed none. Zero-insertion analyses could be partly confounded by invariant T cells such as MAIT and iNKT, though diverse VJ usage argued against such confounding for most clonotypes. Because the same donors could not be followed over many years, conclusions were based on cross-sectional statistical analysis.

Libraries came from 5' RACE. The sequencer was an Illumina HiSeq 2000. Template switching introduced a universal primer binding site; the final cDNA contained a unique molecular identifier, enabling accurate counting of TCR cDNA molecules. Specific primers in the conserved constant-segment region were used to synthesize first-strand cDNA for the TCR alpha and beta chains. Each cDNA library was double barcoded, with a SMART-Mk sample barcode plus Illumina barcodes, to control for contamination. TruSeq adapter sequences and Illumina sample barcodes were added in two successive PCR steps. Sequencing of the TCR alpha and beta cDNA libraries was done on the Illumina HiSeq platform using custom primers. For the original study's pipeline: MiGEC was used to process raw reads and extract unique molecular identifiers, and MiXCR was used to find CDR3 positions. Recombination models were inferred per individual with the repgenHMM and IGoR tools using an EM algorithm. The tcR package in R was used for shared clonotype analysis, with sharing normalized by the product of cloneset sizes. To study raw recombination without the effects of thymic and clonal selection, out-of-frame nonproductive sequences were analyzed. Clones were called with MiXCR by TCRdb after fastp trimmed the public reads at Q25, and only in-frame beta chains were retained. Rows are combined by CDR3 protein, so each entry shows the most common genes and DNA. For this entry, the V and J calls and clone size follow TCRdb and not the study's own pipeline. The sample table holds about 570,000 distinct CDR3 sequences, of which roughly 9.9% were seen once. The ten largest clonotypes hold 3% of the sample.

Only healthy Caucasian donors were included. The twin cohort comprised three pairs of female monozygotic twins, all aged roughly 18 to 29 years. RNA for TCR libraries was isolated from peripheral blood mononuclear cells. About this clonotype itself: What antigen it recognizes has not been identified. Per-base qualities were not stored, and no clone one base away is much larger.

In the germline V gene, CDR1 corresponds to SGHRS and CDR2 to YFSETQ. The CDR3, cysteine through phenylalanine, is 16 amino acids long. Only the CDR3 DNA stays, 48 bases, in frame from base 1. The junction shows trimming of 0 bases on V and 3 bases on J, plus 13 bases between the germline ends. The same specimen was also included in a second study, on yellow fever vaccine responses in identical twins. From the second report: The authors reported that the T cell response to vaccination in identical twins appeared partly convergent and partly personalized. In the study, vaccine-responding T cell clones were precisely tracked in identical twins.

The TCR originated in a woman under 30 in good health. The rearrangement combines TRBV5-1 with TRBJ2-1; the D gene is perhaps TRBD2, on 5 matching bases. Sequencing input: PBMCs. The CDR3: CASSLEVGANYNEQFF. The DNA sequence is given as TGCGCCAGCAGCTTGGAGGTGGGAGCAAACTACAATGAGCAGTTCTTC.